This T cell receptor (beta chain) was sequenced during a study of vaccination effects on CD4 cells after COVID-19. On the study more broadly: Every well housed some 2 million PBMC, which grew in culture alongside about 11 IU/ml IL-2 and 10 ug/ml peptides.

To note about this clone: The target antigen is unknown.

This CDR3 spans 13 amino acids. J lost 9 bases, V lost 2 bases, and 3 bases had no gene match. Looked up from germline, CDR1 is MGHRA and CDR2 is YSYEKL. Study-wide results and limits: There was only 1 of 255 vaccine-induced clones in healthy vaccinees that cross-reacted with common cold coronaviruses.

Isolating CD4+ T cells followed less than 12 days of culture. Either the BNT162b2 or mRNA-1273 vaccine was given to participants in two doses. Neither prior SARS-CoV-2 infection nor positive nucleocapsid antibodies were present in the vaccine recipients. The protocol was immunoSEQ multiplex PCR, while the TCRdb copy is restricted to in-frame clones and leaves out a portion. The table lists 45,000 or so clones, roughly 70% of them singletons. The sequencing used CD4+ T cells from PBMCs cultured without peptide, collected after COVID-19 vaccination. The sequence came from a human donor who received a COVID-19 vaccine. The V gene is TRBV4-1, the J gene TRBJ2-1; TRBD2 aligns across 8 bases. The CDR3 spells CASSQLGLAEQFF. The CDR3 DNA reads TGCGCCAGCAGCCAATTAGGACTAGCTGAGCAGTTCTTC.